This T cell receptor (beta chain) was sequenced in a study of CD8 T cells in Susac syndrome. Findings and caveats of the study: In Susac syndrome, CD4+ T cell repertoires lacked any clonal expansion.

Random hexamers served to reverse transcribe about 0.5 to 1 ug RNA. Amplification of TCR beta CDR3 was carried out by immunoSEQ multiplex PCR, which covered 54 Vbeta and 13 Jbeta segments. TCRdb itself ran the immunoSEQ multiplex PCR reads through MiXCR, one entry per CDR3 protein. This table holds about 210,000 distinct CDR3 sequences, about 94% found once. In blood CD8+ and CD4+ T cells, TCR beta underwent sequencing. Bulk CD8+ and CD4+ cells came from magnetic negative isolation; CD8+ TEMRA by FACS. Germline lookup yields CDR1 LNHNV and CDR2 YYDKDF (reference sequence). Germline trimming cut 0 bases from V and 2 bases from J; bases unmatched to any gene: 10. CDR3 size: 17 residues. To note about this clonotype: Its cognate antigen is unknown.

Sequenced input: CD4+ T cells from PBMCs. The rearrangement links TRBV15 to TRBJ2-7, with TRBD1 matching over 7 bases. This sequence originates from a human donor with Susac syndrome. In nucleotides, the CDR3 is TGTGCCACCAGCAGAGAAGGTTCGGTCCAGGGGGCCTACGAGCAGTACTTC. Residues: CATSREGSVQGAYEQYF.